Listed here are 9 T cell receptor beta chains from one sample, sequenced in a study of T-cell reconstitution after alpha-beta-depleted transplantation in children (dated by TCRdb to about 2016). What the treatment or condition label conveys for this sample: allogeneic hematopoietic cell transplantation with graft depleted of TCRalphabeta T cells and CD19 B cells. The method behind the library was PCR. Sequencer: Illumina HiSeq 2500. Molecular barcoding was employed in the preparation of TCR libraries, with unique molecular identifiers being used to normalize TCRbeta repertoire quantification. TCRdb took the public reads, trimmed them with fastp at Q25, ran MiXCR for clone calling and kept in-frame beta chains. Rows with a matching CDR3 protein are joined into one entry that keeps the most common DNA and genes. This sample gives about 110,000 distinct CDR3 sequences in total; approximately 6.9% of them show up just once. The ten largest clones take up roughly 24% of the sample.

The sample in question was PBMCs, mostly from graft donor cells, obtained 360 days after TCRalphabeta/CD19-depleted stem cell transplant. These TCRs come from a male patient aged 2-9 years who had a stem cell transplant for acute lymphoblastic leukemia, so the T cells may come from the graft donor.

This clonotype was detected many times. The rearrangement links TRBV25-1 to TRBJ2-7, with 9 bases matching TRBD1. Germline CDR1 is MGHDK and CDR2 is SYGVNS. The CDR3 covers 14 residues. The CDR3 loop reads CVRGQGQGSYEQYF. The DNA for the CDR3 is TGTGTGAGGGGGCAGGGACAGGGCTCCTACGAGCAGTACTTC.

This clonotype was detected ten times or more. The DNA of the CDR3 is TGTGCCAGCAGCGTACGGCTAGCAGAGACCCAGTACTTC. This codes for CASSVRLAETQYF. The chain couples TRBV9 to TRBJ2-5, with D possibly being TRBD2 (5 bases). Germline V gene sequence: CDR1 SGDLS, CDR2 YYNGEE. Deletions cut 1 base from V and 4 bases from J, with 8 bases between. CDR3 length: 13 residues. Looking up the rest from reference TRBV9 and TRBJ2-5 gives the full variable domain: DSGVTQTPKHLITATGQRVTLRCSPRSGDLSVYWYQQSLDQGLQFLIQYYNGEERAKGNILERFSAQQFPDLHSELNLSSLELGDSALYFCASSVRLAETQYFGPGTRLLVL.

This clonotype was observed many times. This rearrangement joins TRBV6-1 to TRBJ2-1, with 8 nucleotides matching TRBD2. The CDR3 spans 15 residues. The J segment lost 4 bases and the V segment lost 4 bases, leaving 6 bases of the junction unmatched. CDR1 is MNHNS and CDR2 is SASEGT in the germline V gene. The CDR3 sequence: CASSGTSGVYNEQFF. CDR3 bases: TGTGCCAGCAGTGGAACTAGCGGCGTATACAATGAGCAGTTCTTC.

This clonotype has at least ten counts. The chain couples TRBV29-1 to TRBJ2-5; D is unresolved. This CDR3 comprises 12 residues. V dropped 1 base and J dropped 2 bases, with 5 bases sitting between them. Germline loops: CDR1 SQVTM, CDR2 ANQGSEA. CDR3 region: CSVEGRQETQYF. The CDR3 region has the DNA TGCAGCGTTGAAGGCAGGCAAGAGACCCAGTACTTC.

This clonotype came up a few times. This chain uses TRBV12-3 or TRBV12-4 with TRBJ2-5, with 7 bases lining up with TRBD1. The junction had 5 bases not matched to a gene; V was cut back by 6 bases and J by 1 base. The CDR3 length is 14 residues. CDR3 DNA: TGTGCCAGCAGGAAAGGGACAGCCCAAGAGACCCAGTACTTC. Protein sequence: CASRKGTAQETQYF.

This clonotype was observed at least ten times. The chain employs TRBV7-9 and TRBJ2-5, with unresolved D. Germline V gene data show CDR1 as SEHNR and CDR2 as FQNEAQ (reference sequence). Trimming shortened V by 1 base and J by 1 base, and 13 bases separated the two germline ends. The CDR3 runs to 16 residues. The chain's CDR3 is CASSLGAVDLQETQYF. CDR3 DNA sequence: TGTGCCAGCAGCTTAGGGGCAGTGGATCTCCAAGAGACCCAGTACTTC.

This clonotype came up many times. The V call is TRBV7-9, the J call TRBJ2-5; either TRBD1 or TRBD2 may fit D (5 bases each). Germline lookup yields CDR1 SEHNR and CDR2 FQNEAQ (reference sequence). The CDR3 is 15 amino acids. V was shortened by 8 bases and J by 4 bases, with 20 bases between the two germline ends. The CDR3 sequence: CASQPMAGSRETQYF. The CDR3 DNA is TGTGCCAGCCAGCCGATGGCAGGGAGTAGAGAGACCCAGTACTTC.

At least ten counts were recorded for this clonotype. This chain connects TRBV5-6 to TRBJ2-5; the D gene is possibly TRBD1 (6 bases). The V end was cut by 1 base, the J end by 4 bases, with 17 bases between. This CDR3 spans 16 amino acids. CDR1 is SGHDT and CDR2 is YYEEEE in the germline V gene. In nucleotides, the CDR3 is TGTGCCAGCAGCTTGTCTTTTTTCGCCAGGGGAGAGACCCAGTACTTC. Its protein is CASSLSFFARGETQYF. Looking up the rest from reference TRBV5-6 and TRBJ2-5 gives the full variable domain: DAGVTQSPTHLIKTRGQQVTLRCSPKSGHDTVSWYQQALGQGPQFIFQYYEEEERQRGNFPDRFSGHQFPNYSSELNVNALLLGDSALYLCASSLSFFARGETQYFGPGTRLLVL.

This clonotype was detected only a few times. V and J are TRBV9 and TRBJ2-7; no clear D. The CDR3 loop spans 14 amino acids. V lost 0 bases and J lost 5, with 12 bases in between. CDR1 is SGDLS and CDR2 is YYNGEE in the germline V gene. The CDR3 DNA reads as TGTGCCAGCAGCGTAGAGGGCAGATTCGACGAGCAGTACTTC. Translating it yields CASSVEGRFDEQYF.